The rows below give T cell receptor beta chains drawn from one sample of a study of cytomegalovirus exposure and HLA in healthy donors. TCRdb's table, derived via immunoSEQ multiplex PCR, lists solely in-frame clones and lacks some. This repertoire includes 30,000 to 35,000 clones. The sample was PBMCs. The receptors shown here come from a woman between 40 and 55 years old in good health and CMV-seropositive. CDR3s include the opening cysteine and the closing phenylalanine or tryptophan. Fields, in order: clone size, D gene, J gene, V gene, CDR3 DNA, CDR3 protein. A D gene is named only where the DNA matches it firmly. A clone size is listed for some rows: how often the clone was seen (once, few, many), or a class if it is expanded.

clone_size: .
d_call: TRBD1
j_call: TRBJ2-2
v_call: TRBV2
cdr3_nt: TGTGCCAGCATCCCAACGGGACAGGTTGTCATGTTTTTT
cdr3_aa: CASIPTGQVVMFF

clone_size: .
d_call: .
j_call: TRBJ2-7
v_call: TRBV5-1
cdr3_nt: TGCGCCAGCAGCTCTCAAGGCGGGGTGGGCTACGAGCAGTACTTC
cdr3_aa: CASSSQGGVGYEQYF

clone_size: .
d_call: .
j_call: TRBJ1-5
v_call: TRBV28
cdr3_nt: TGTGCCAGTGCGACAGGCCACAATAGCAATCAGCCCCAGCATTTT
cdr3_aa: CASATGHNSNQPQHF

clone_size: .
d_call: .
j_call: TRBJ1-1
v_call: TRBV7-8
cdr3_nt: TGTGCCAGCAGCCCCAGCGGGAAGATGGCCATGAACACTGAAGCTTTCTTT
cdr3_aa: CASSPSGKMAMNTEAFF

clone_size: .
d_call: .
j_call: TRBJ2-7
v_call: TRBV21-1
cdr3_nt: TGTGCCAGCAGTCTTTGGCCGGGAACCCGGCACGAGCAGTACTTC
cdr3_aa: CASSLWPGTRHEQYF

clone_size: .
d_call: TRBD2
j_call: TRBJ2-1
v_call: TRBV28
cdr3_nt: TGTGCCAGCAGTGGCCTCACTAGCGACAGCTCCTACAATGAGCAGTTCTTC
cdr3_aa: CASSGLTSDSSYNEQFF

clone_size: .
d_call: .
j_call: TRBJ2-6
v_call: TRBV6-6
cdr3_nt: TGTGCCAGCAGTGGCTCACAGGGCTCTGGGGCCAACGTCCTGACTTTC
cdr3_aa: CASSGSQGSGANVLTF

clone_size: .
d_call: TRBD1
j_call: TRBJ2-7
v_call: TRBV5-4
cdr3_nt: TGTGCCAGCAGCCTTCCGGGACAGGGATCATACGAGCAGTACTTC
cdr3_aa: CASSLPGQGSYEQYF

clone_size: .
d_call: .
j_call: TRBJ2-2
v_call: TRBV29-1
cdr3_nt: TGCAGCGTTGAAATGTCTGGACTTGGTATTCCCGGGGAGCTGTTTTTT
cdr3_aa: CSVEMSGLGIPGELFF

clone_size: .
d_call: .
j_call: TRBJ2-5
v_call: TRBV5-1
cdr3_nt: TGCGCCAGCAGCTTGGAAGGACAGTACGGGGAGACCCAGTACTTC
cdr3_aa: CASSLEGQYGETQYF

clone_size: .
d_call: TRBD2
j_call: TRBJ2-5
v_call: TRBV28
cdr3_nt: TGTGCCAGCAGTAAACAAGCGGGAGGGCCAGAGACCCAGTACTTC
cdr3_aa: CASSKQAGGPETQYF

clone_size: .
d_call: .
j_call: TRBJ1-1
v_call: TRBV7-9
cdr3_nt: TGTGCCAGCAGCTTAGGGCAGATGAACACTGAAGCTTTCTTT
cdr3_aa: CASSLGQMNTEAFF

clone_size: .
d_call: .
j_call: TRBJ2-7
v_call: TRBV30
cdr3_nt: TGTGCCTGGAGTACGTCCGGGACTGGGGGGTACGAGCAGTACTTC
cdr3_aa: CAWSTSGTGGYEQYF

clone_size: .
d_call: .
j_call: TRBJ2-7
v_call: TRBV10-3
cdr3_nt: TGTGCCACCGTTCCCACGGGGTCGACCTACGAGCAGTACTTC
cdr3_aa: CATVPTGSTYEQYF

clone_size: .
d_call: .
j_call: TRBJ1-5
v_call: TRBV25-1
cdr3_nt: TGTGCCCCCAGTGGGGGGGGCCTGCCGGGACAACCTTTTTGTACCCAGCATTTT
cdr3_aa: CAPSGGGLPGQPFCTQHF

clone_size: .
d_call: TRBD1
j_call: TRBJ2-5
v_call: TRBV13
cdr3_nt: TGTGCCAGCAGCCTCAGACAGGGTGGAGAGACCCAGTACTTC
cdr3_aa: CASSLRQGGETQYF

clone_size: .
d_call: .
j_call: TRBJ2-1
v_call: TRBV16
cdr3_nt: TGTGCCAGCAGCCAGGGCGGGTTTAACAATGAGCAGTTCTTC
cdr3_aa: CASSQGGFNNEQFF

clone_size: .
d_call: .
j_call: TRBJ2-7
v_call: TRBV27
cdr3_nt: TGTGCCAGCAGTTTAGGAGACTCCGTGGGGGCCGGGTACGAGCAGTACTTC
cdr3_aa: CASSLGDSVGAGYEQYF

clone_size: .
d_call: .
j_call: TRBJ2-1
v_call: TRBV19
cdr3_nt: TGTGCCAGTAGTATTTCCGGGACTCGGGTGTACAATGAGCAGTTCTTC
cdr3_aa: CASSISGTRVYNEQFF

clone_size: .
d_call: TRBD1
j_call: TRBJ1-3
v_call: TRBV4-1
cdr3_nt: TGCGCCAGCAGCCCCTGGACAGGAGGAAACACCATATATTTT
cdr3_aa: CASSPWTGGNTIYF

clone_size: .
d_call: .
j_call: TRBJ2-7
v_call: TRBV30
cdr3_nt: TGTGCCTGGAGTGTACGGCTAGCAATCCACGAGCAGTACTTC
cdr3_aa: CAWSVRLAIHEQYF

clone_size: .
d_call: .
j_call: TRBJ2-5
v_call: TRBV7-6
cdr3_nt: TGTGCCAGCAGCTTGGTGGGGCCGGCAGAGACCCAGTACTTC
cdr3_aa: CASSLVGPAETQYF

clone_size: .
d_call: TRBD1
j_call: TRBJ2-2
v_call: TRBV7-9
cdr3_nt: TGTGCCAGCAGCCGGACAGGGCCCGTAGTGAACACCGGGGAGCTGTTTTTT
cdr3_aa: CASSRTGPVVNTGELFF

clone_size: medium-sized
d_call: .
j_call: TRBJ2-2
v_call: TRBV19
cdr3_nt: TGTGCCAGTAGTATATTAGGGGGAGTCGGGGAGCTGTTTTTT
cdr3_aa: CASSILGGVGELFF

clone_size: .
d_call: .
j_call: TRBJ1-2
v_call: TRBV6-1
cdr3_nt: TGTGCCAGCAGTGAAGCGCGGGGGCTTGGCTATGGCTACACCTTC
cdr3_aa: CASSEARGLGYGYTF

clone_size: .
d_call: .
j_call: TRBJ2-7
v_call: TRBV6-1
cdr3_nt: TGTGCCAGCAGTGGGGTTGGGGGACATGACCCCTACGAGCAGTACTTC
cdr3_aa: CASSGVGGHDPYEQYF

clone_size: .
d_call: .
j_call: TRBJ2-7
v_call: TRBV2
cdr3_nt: TGTGCCAGCAGTGAGACGACTGCCTCCTACGAGCAGTACTTC
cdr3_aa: CASSETTASYEQYF

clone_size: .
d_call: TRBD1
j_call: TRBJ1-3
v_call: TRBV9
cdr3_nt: TGTGCCAGCAGCGCCCGGACAGGGTCTAGAAACACCATATATTTT
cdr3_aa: CASSARTGSRNTIYF

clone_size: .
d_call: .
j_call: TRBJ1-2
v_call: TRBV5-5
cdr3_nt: TGTGCCAGCAGCTTGACGGGAAGCGGGGGGAGCGGCTCGGGCTACACCTTC
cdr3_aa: CASSLTGSGGSGSGYTF

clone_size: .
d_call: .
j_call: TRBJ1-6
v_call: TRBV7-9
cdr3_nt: TGTGCCAGCGATCCGGGAGAGGATTCACCCCTCCACTTT
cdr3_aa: CASDPGEDSPLHF

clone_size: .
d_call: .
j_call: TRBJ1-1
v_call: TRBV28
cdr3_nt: TGTGCCAGCAGTTTTGTCCCCAAGAACACTGAAGCTTTCTTT
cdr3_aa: CASSFVPKNTEAFF

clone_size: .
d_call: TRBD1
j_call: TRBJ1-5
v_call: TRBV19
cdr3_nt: TGTGCCAGTAGTCGTGCAGGGGGCTTCGGCGATCAGCCCCAGCATTTT
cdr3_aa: CASSRAGGFGDQPQHF

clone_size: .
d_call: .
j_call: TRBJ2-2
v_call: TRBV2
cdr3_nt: TGTGCCAGCAGTCAACAGGGTGGTGAATATGCCGGGGAGCTGTTTTTT
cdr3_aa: CASSQQGGEYAGELFF

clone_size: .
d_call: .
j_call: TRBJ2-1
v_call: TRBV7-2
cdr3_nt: TGTGCCAGCAGCTCACCGACAGGTAACAATGAGCAGTTCTTC
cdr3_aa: CASSSPTGNNEQFF

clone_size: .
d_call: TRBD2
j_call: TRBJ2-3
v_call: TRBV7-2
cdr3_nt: TGTGCCAGCAGCCGCCCTCGTAGCGGGGGGTCGTCTAGCACAGATACGCAGTATTTT
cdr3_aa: CASSRPRSGGSSSTDTQYF

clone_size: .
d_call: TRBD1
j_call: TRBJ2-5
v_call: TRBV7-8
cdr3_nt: TGTGCCAGCAGCTTAGGACAGGGGGTTGAAGAGACCCAGTACTTC
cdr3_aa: CASSLGQGVEETQYF

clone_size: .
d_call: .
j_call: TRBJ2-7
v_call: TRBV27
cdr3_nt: TGTGCCAGCAGTCCGGGGACTGAGGGCGAGCAGTACTTC
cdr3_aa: CASSPGTEGEQYF

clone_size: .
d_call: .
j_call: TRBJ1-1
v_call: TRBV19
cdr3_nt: TGTGCCAGTAGTACACGAATGGGGGGAGCTTTCTTT
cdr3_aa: CASSTRMGGAFF

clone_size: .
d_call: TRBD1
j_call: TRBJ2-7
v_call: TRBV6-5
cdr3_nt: TGTGCCAGCAGTCAAGGACAGGGGACCGGGCAGTACTTC
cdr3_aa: CASSQGQGTGQYF

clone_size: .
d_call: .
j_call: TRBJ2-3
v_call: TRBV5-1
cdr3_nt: TGCGCCAGCAGCTTGGCCCCCGTACACCTTACAGATACGCAGTATTTT
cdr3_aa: CASSLAPVHLTDTQYF

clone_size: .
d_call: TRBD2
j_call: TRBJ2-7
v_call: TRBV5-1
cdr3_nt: TGCGCCAGCAGCTTAGCGGGGAGCTCCTACGAGCAGTACTTC
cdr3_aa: CASSLAGSSYEQYF

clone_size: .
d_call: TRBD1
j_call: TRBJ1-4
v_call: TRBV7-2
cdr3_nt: TGTGCCAGCAGCCTCCGGGGACAGGGGGCGCGTACTAATGAAAAACTGTTTTTT
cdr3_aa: CASSLRGQGARTNEKLFF

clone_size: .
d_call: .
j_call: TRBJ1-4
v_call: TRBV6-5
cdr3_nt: TGTGCCAGCAGTTATTCCGCCCCAGGGTCCGGTGAAAAACTGTTTTTT
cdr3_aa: CASSYSAPGSGEKLFF

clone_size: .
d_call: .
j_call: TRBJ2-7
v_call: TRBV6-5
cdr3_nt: TGTGCCAGCAGTTACTCTGAGGGGGTCACCTACGAGCAGTACTTC
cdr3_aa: CASSYSEGVTYEQYF

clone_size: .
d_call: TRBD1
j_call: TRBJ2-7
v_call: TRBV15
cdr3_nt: TGTGCCACTAGCAGAGACAGGGTAGATCTCGCGCAGTACTTC
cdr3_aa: CATSRDRVDLAQYF

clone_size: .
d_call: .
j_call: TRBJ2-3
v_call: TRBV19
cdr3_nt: TGTGCCTCTTCTACCGGAGATACGCAGTATTTT
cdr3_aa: CASSTGDTQYF